The next 15 T cell receptor beta chains were all read from a single sample in a study of vaccination and CD4 T cells after COVID-19. The study sequenced cultured CD4+ T cell DNA using the Oncomine TCR Beta short-read assay. In TCRdb, the PCR reads were re-called with MiXCR into one record per CDR3 protein. The table records fewer than 20,000 distinct CDR3 sequences, around 50% of them present only once. As to treatment: approximately nine-day PBMC culture with coronavirus spike peptide pools or control peptides (ViraFEST assay). No antigen is known for these receptors. The source material was CD4+ T cells from blood, cultured in vitro. These receptors all come from a human donor who had recovered from COVID-19.

The chain recombines TRBV5-1 with TRBJ2-5; D not certain. The V and J ends lost 3 bases and 5 bases respectively, with 5 bases between them. Germline V gene sequence: CDR1 SGHRS, CDR2 YFSETQ. The CDR3 is 11 residues long. The CDR3, as DNA: TGCGCCAGCAGCTCTGGGGAGACCCAGTACTTC. It encodes CASSSGETQYF.

The chain combines TRBV7-2 with TRBJ2-5; TRBD1 might be the D (6 bases). V was shortened by 0 bases and J by 2 bases, with 25 bases between the two germline ends. The CDR3 contains 20 residues. Germline CDR1 SGHTA, CDR2 FQGNSA. The CDR3 DNA is TGTGCCAGCAGCTTAGCCCCCAGACGGTTACTACAGAGGGGGCAAGAGACCCAGTACTTC. As protein: CASSLAPRRLLQRGQETQYF.

The chain is built from TRBV11-3 and TRBJ2-7; D may be TRBD2 (5 bases). The CDR3 extends over 14 amino acids. Germline-derived CDR1 and CDR2 are SGHNT and YENEEA. Trimming stripped 5 bases from V and 1 base from J, with 12 bases between. CDR3 loop: CASSPPSGSYEQYF. The CDR3, as DNA: TGTGCCAGCAGCCCTCCCTCGGGGTCCTACGAGCAGTACTTC. Full variable domain (outside the CDR3, taken from reference TRBV11-3 and TRBJ2-7): EAGVVQSPRYKIIEKKQPVAFWCNPISGHNTLYWYLQNLGQGPELLIRYENEEAVDDSQLPKDRFSAERLKGVDSTLKIQPAELGDSAVYLCASSPPSGSYEQYFGPGTRLTVT.

The chain has TRBV20-1 and TRBJ2-5, with TRBD1 matching over 8 bases. CDR3 length: 16 amino acids. Germline-derived CDR1 and CDR2 are DFQATT and SNEGSKA (reference sequence). After removal of 0 bases from V and 4 bases from J, the junction contained 10 bases not matched to a gene. CDR3 protein: CSARDDGQGAGETQYF. CDR3 DNA: TGCAGTGCTAGAGATGACGGGCAGGGGGCAGGAGAGACCCAGTACTTC.

The chain recombines TRBV25-1 with TRBJ1-2; D is ambiguous. This CDR3 is built from 14 residues. V dropped 4 bases and J dropped 3 bases, with 12 bases sitting between them. Germline lookup yields CDR1 MGHDK and CDR2 SYGVNS. CDR3 DNA: TGTGCCAGCAGTGGCGGTTTCCCGGACTATGGCTACACCTTC. Encoded protein: CASSGGFPDYGYTF.

V gene TRBV10-3 combines with J gene TRBJ2-3; 8 bases line up with TRBD1. The V gene end was trimmed by 2 bases and the J gene end by 4 bases; junction bases not matched to a gene: 8. The germline V gene encodes CDR1 ENHRY and CDR2 SYGVKD. CDR3 size: 16 residues. The CDR3 DNA is TGTGCCATCAGTGAGCAAACAGGGGGTGAGGCAGATACGCAGTATTTT. Protein product: CAISEQTGGEADTQYF.

This clonotype was detected only a few times. This sequence joins TRBV6-5 and TRBJ2-7; D is undetermined. The V and J ends lost 4 bases and 0 bases respectively, with 10 bases between them. The germline CDR1 and CDR2 sequences are MNHEY and SVGAGI. The CDR3 contains 14 residues. The CDR3 loop reads CASSFDASSYEQYF. The CDR3 nucleotides read TGTGCCAGCAGTTTCGACGCGAGCTCCTACGAGCAGTACTTC.

This clonotype turned up a few times. The chain recombines TRBV6-5 with TRBJ1-2; D not resolved. Trimming removed 0 bases at V and 5 bases at J, with 16 bases between. Germline CDR1 and CDR2: MNHEY and SVGAGI. The CDR3 is made up of 16 amino acids. The DNA for the CDR3 is TGTGCCAGCAGTTACTCGGGGAGCACTACAATTTATGGCTACACCTTC. As protein: CASSYSGSTTIYGYTF.

The chain employs TRBV11-3 and TRBJ2-3, with D unresolved. The CDR3 length is 13 residues. V was pared by 1 base and J by 7 bases, with 9 bases between. CDR1 is SGHNT and CDR2 is YENEEA in the germline V gene. The CDR3 protein is CASSLGLGNTQYF. The CDR3 region has the DNA TGTGCCAGCAGCTTAGGTCTGGGTAATACGCAGTATTTT.

The rearrangement joins TRBV6-1 to TRBJ1-2, with D tentatively TRBD1 (5 bases). V lost 1 base and J 8 bases, leaving 20 bases between the germline ends. Germline values: CDR1 MNHNS, CDR2 SASEGT. The CDR3 totals 16 residues. CDR3 protein: CASSEDLGQFLRGYTF. The CDR3 DNA is TGTGCCAGCAGTGAAGATCTGGGGCAGTTCTTAAGGGGCTACACCTTC.

The chain combines TRBV4-1 with TRBJ2-2; 7 nucleotides match TRBD2. With 8 bases clipped from V and 4 bases from J, the junction kept 10 bases outside the gene matches. This CDR3 has 15 amino acids. Looked up from germline, CDR1 is MGHRA and CDR2 is YSYEKL. The CDR3 loop reads CASRWGEGGTGELFF. The CDR3 DNA reads as TGCGCCAGCCGGTGGGGGGAGGGAGGCACCGGGGAGCTGTTTTTT.

The chain recombines TRBV20-1 with TRBJ2-7, with a possible D match to TRBD2 (5 bases). The germline V and J ends were trimmed by 1 base and 0 bases, with 19 bases remaining between them. Germline V CDR1 and CDR2: DFQATT, SNEGSKA (reference sequence). The CDR3 spans 17 residues. The CDR3 loop reads CSARALRGRESSYEQYF. The DNA of the CDR3 is TGCAGTGCTAGAGCCCTCCGGGGAAGGGAGTCCTCCTACGAGCAGTACTTC.

The V and J genes are TRBV29-1 and TRBJ1-2; possibly TRBD1 for D (5 bases). Germline V gene sequence: CDR1 SQVTM, CDR2 ANQGSEA. The CDR3 is made up of 13 amino acids. Trimming took off 4 bases at V and 7 bases at J, with 16 bases between the two ends. CDR3 coding DNA: TGCAGCGTTGTAAGGACAACTGATGTTGGCTACACCTTC. Residues: CSVVRTTDVGYTF.

The V gene is TRBV5-5, the J gene TRBJ2-1; no firm D call. Trimming stripped 0 bases from V and 0 bases from J, with 4 bases between. The CDR3 spans 14 residues. CDR1 and CDR2 (germline): SGHKS, YYEKEE (reference sequence). The CDR3 DNA is TGTGCCAGCAGCTTGGTAAGCTCCTACAATGAGCAGTTCTTC. Protein: CASSLVSSYNEQFF.

The genes are TRBV29-1 and TRBJ1-2, with a possible D match to TRBD1 (6 bases). This CDR3 has 13 amino acids. The V and J ends lost 6 bases and 1 base respectively, with 12 bases between them. CDR1 is SQVTM and CDR2 is ANQGSEA in the germline V gene. CDR3 coding DNA: TGCAGCGTAGACAACAGGGTTAACTATGGCTACACCTTC. Its protein is CSVDNRVNYGYTF. The variable domain in full, completed from reference TRBV29-1 and TRBJ1-2, reads SAVISQKPSRDICQRGTSLTIQCQVDSQVTMMFWYRQQPGQSLTLIATANQGSEATYESGFVIDKFPISRPNLTFSTLTVSNMSPEDSSIYLCSVDNRVNYGYTFGSGTRLTVV.